This T cell receptor (beta chain) was found in a study of post-analysis software for immune sequencing data. Background on the study: The study covered relapsing-remitting, secondary progressive and progressive-relapsing courses of multiple sclerosis. Notes on the study in general: Significantly decreased normalized Chao1 diversity was recorded for multiple sclerosis patients relative to controls. With TRBV5-6, TRBV5-1 and TRBV20-1 included, about five TRBV segments were more frequent in patients than in controls.

V was cut by 2 bases and J by 2 bases, with 9 bases left in between. Per the germline V gene, CDR1 is SGHTA and CDR2 is FQGNSA. This CDR3 is 14 amino acids long. This clonotype has just one count. The antigen is not known. The authors incorporated unique molecular identifiers into the TCR beta cDNA libraries. Each CDR3 protein is one row after TCRdb ran MiXCR on the PCR reads. The sample has 750,000 to 950,000 distinct CDR3 sequences, under 70% seen once. Sequencing was performed on blood. The TCR sequence derives from a girl aged 5-17 years with multiple sclerosis. This sequence joins TRBV7-2 and TRBJ1-2, with D unresolved. CDR3 amino acids: CASSLWAANYGYTF. The CDR3 nucleotides are TGTGCCAGCAGCTTATGGGCGGCAAACTATGGCTACACCTTC.